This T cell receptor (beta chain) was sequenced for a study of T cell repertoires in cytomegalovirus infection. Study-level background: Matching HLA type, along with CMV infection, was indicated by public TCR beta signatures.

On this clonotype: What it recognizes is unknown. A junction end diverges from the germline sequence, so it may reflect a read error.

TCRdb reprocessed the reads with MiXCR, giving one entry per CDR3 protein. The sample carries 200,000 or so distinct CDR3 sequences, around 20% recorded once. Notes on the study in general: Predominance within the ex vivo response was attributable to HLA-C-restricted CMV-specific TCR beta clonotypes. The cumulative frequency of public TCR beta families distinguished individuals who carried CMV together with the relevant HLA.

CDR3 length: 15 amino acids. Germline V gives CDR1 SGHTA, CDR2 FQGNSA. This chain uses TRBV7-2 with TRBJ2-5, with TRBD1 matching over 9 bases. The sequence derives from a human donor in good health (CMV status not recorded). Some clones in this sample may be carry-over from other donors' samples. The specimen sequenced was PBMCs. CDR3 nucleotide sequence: TGTCCCAGCAGCATCCAACAGGGGGCGTGGGAGACCCAGTACTTC. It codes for CPSSIQQGAWETQYF.